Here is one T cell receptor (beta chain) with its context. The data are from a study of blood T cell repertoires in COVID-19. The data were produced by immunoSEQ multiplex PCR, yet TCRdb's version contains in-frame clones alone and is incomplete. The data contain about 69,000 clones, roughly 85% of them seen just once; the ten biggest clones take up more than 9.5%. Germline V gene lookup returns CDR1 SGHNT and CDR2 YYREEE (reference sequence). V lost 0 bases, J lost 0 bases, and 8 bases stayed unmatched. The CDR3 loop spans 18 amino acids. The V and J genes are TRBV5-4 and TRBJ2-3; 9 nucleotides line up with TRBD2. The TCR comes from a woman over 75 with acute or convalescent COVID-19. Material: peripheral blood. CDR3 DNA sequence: TGTGCCAGCAGCTTGGAGCGCGCGACTAGCGGAAGCACAGATACGCAGTATTTT. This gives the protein CASSLERATSGSTDTQYF.